The text below deals with one TCR beta chain. The data originate from a study of blood T cell repertoires in COVID-19. The overall study: There were acute and convalescent COVID-19 samples, and they came from the United States, Italy and Spain. The cDNA or gDNA used as material had been derived from T cells, B-cell-depleted T cells, or PBMCs.

Original data processing: Nucleated cell number was recorded as an estimate derived from reference gene primer amplification. Clones were read by immunoSEQ multiplex PCR, and TCRdb kept only the in-frame ones, dropping some. V and J calls and clone size follow that table, whereas D and trimming were derived from the DNA. Of about 160,000 clones listed, roughly 90% are singletons. This CDR3 has 13 amino acids. Trimming pared 6 bases from V and 0 bases from J, leaving 11 bases between. Germline V CDR1 and CDR2: SQVTM, ANQGSEA. Seattle patients were enrolled while actively infected and followed longitudinally.

The sample comprised peripheral blood. The rearrangement links TRBV29-1 to TRBJ1-1, with a possible D match to TRBD1 (6 bases). The clonotype originates from a man aged 30 to 39 with COVID-19, enrolled during active disease. The CDR3: CSVCGQLNTEAFF. In DNA form, the CDR3 reads TGCAGCGTGTGTGGACAGCTGAACACTGAAGCTTTCTTT.